The 3 T cell receptor beta chains presented below share a single source sample, sequenced in a study of T-cell reconstitution after alpha-beta-depleted transplantation in children. Unique molecular identifiers were incorporated into the prepared TCRbeta library. One entry per CDR3 protein results from TCRdb running MiXCR on the PCR reads. Seen here are 440,000 or so distinct CDR3 sequences, roughly 43% observed once, and the top ten hold under 30%. Sample: PBMCs, taken before TCRalphabeta/CD19-depleted stem cell transplant. The receptors shown here come from a girl aged 2-10 years with aplastic anemia, due to receive a stem cell transplant.

This clonotype was seen ten or more times. The chain has TRBV6-1 and TRBJ1-1; no firm D call. CDR1 and CDR2 from the germline V gene are MNHNS and SASEGT. The CDR3 is 12 amino acids. V was cut by 1 base and J by 7 bases, with 7 bases left in between. As DNA, the CDR3 is TGTGCCAGCAGTGAAGTTGGACTTGAAGCTTTCTTT. This sequence encodes CASSEVGLEAFF.

The CDR3 here is CSAIEGGRPQHF. CDR3 bases: TGCAGTGCTATAGAGGGGGGGAGGCCCCAGCATTTT. The chain uses TRBV20-1 and TRBJ1-5; a possible D gene is TRBD1 (6 bases). The CDR3 loop spans 12 amino acids. Germline CDR1 is DFQATT and CDR2 is SNEGSKA (reference sequence). Trimming cost V 4 bases and J 9 bases, with 13 bases left between them.

This clonotype was counted only a few times. V usage is TRBV20-1 and J usage is TRBJ2-7; 9 bases match TRBD2. The CDR3 consists of 12 residues. The germline V gene has CDR1 DFQATT and CDR2 SNEGSKA (reference sequence). The J segment lost 7 bases and the V segment lost 5 bases, leaving 6 bases of the junction unmatched. In DNA form, the CDR3 reads TGCAGTGCTCGCCGCGCGGGAGGGGAGCAGTACTTC. Translation gives CSARRAGGEQYF.